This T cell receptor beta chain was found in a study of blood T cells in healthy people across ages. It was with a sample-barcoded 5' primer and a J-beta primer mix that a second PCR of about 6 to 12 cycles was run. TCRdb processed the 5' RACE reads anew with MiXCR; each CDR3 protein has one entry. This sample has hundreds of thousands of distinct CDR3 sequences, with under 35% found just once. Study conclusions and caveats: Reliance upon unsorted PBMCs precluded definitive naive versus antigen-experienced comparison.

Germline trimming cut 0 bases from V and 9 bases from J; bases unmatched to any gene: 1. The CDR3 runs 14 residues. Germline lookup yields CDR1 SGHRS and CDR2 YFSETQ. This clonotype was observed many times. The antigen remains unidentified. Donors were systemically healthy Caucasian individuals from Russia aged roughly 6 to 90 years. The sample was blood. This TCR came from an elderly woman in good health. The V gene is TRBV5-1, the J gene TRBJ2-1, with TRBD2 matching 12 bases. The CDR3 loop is CASSLVLAGGEQFF. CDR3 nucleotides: TGCGCCAGCAGCTTGGTACTAGCGGGGGGTGAGCAGTTCTTC.